This TCR beta chain stems from a study of control samples from healthy donors and cancer patients. This CDR3 region has 14 residues. In germline, CDR1 is LNHDA, CDR2 SQIVND (reference sequence). V was cut by 5 bases and J by 0 bases, with 11 bases left in between. This clone was observed a single time. Repertoires were generated with immunoSEQ multiplex PCR, while TCRdb's copy carries only in-frame clones and drops some. The table lists 130,000 or so clones, roughly 89% of them singletons. The source of this sequence is a man younger than 35 in good health. Sequences were obtained from blood. V is TRBV19 and J is TRBJ2-7; the D gene is possibly TRBD1 (5 bases). For the CDR3, the DNA is TGTGCCAGTAGTCTCGACAGAAACTCCTACGAGCAGTACTTC. As protein: CASSLDRNSYEQYF.